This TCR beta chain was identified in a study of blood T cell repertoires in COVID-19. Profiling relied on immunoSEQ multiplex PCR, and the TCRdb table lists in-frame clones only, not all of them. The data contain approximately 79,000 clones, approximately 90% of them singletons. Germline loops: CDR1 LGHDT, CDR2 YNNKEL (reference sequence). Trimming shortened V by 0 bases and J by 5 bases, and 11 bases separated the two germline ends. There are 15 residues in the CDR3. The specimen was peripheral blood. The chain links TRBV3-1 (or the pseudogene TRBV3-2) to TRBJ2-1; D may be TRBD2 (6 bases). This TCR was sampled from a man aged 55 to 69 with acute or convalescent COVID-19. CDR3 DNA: TGTGCCAGCAGCCAAGATTTGGCGGGGAACAATGAGCAGTTCTTC. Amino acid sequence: CASSQDLAGNNEQFF.